The clone carrying this TCR beta chain was detected only once. Its antigen is unknown. The data derive from a study of vaccination and CD4 T cells after COVID-19. Study details: Stimulation of cells relied on overlapping spike peptides derived from SARS-CoV-2, HCoV-NL63, HCoV-OC43 and HCoV-229E.

The CDR3 sequence is 15 residues long. Trimming removed 4 bases at V and 4 bases at J, with 14 bases between. CDR1 and CDR2 (germline): SEHNR, FQNEAQ (reference sequence). Regarding treatment: roughly 10-day PBMC culture with coronavirus spike peptide pools or control peptides (ViraFEST assay). A half-volume replacement of the medium with fresh IL-2 medium was performed on days 3 and 7. Sequenced with the Oncomine TCR Beta short-read assay was DNA taken from cultured CD4+ T cells. DNA came from CD4+ T cells after culture. MiXCR, applied by TCRdb to the PCR reads, yields one record per CDR3 protein. The repertoire has around 15,000 distinct CDR3 sequences, about 44% of them found once; the top ten carry around 3.6%.

This TCR was recovered from a human donor who had recovered from COVID-19. Material for sequencing was CD4+ T cells from blood, cultured in vitro. This chain joins TRBV7-9 and TRBJ1-3; D call uncertain. CDR3 nucleotides: TGTGCCAGCAGCTCAGCGGGCCTCATAGGAAACACCATATATTTT. Its protein product is CASSSAGLIGNTIYF.